This T cell receptor (beta chain) derives from a study of T-cell memory formation after mild COVID-19. Background on the study: TCR clusters mostly belonged to single donors.

5'RACE, which relied on constant-segment primers, yielded TCR alpha and TCR beta cDNA libraries carrying sample barcodes and UMIs. TCRdb itself ran the 5' RACE reads through MiXCR, one entry per CDR3 protein. The sample consists of under 650,000 distinct CDR3 sequences, roughly 18% of them appearing once. Overall study results and limits: Largely, contracting CD4+ clones fell within CM and EM, and contracting CD8+ clones within EMRA. A balance of CD4 and CD8 characterized clones contracting day 15 to 85, whereas later expanders leaned CD4+.

Notes on this clonotype: Its antigen is as yet unknown.

The sequenced sample was PBMCs or a T cell subset sorted from them (not recorded which). The source of this sequence is an adult woman who had mild COVID-19 (a few samples of this study predate the infection). Cell type and time point are not known.

This CDR3 is CASSLERGGRYEQYF. CDR3 coding DNA: TGTGCCAGCAGCTTAGAGCGGGGGGGCCGCTACGAGCAGTACTTC. The chain has TRBV7-2 and TRBJ2-7, with 10 bases matching TRBD2. Trimming took 1 base from V and 3 from J; bases not matched to a gene: 3. Germline V lookup: CDR1 SGHTA, CDR2 FQGNSA. CDR3 size: 15 residues.